These T cell receptor beta chains were read from a single sample in a study of T-cell reconstitution after alpha-beta-depleted transplantation in children. TCRdb independently ran MiXCR on the PCR reads; one entry per CDR3 protein. The table shows 490,000 or so distinct CDR3 sequences, with roughly a tenth occurring only once. Sequenced here: PBMCs, sampled before TCRalphabeta/CD19-depleted stem cell transplant. All receptors derive from a child aged 2-15 years with inherited bone marrow failure, due to receive a stem cell transplant. CDR3s include the opening cysteine and the closing phenylalanine or tryptophan. The D gene is left open where the match is weak. Not all rows give a size; the values are once, few, many and, for expanded clones, a class.

v_call,j_call,d_call,clone_size,cdr3_aa,cdr3_nt
TRBV5-1,TRBJ2-7,TRBD2,many,CASSLGLAGEAEQYF,TGCGCCAGCAGCTTGGGGCTAGCGGGAGAAGCTGAGCAGTACTTC
TRBV5-1,TRBJ2-7,NA,many,CASSLHGLRYEQYF,TGCGCCAGCAGCTTGCACGGGCTCCGCTACGAGCAGTACTTC
TRBV18,TRBJ2-2,TRBD1,NA,CASSSGQLANTGELFF,TGTGCCAGCTCATCGGGACAGCTAGCGAACACCGGGGAGCTGTTTTTT
TRBV7-8,TRBJ1-4,TRBD1,many,CASSQDRGELINEKLFF,TGTGCCAGCAGCCAGGACAGGGGAGAGCTTATTAATGAAAAACTGTTTTTT
TRBV5-1,TRBJ2-7,TRBD2,NA,CASSWGPAGVSRSRDGSYEQYF,TGCGCCAGCAGCTGGGGGCCAGCGGGAGTATCTAGAAGTAGGGACGGATCCTACGAGCAGTACTTC
TRBV20-1,TRBJ1-5,NA,many,CSARVNGLREWPQHF,TGCAGTGCTAGAGTTAACGGACTGCGCGAATGGCCCCAGCATTTT
TRBV18,TRBJ1-4,TRBD1,NA,CASSPGQLATNEKLFF,TGTGCCAGCTCACCGGGACAGCTCGCAACTAATGAAAAACTGTTTTTT
TRBV12-3/TRBV12-4,TRBJ2-7,TRBD2,many,CASSFWLAGPEQYF,TGTGCCAGCAGTTTTTGGCTAGCGGGCCCCGAGCAGTACTTC
TRBV6-1,TRBJ2-5,TRBD1,few,CASSGPGQTSQTQYF,TGTGCCAGCAGTGGACCGGGACAGACATCCCAGACCCAGTACTTC
TRBV4-3,TRBJ1-1,NA,many,CASSRNAGYTEAFF,TGCGCCAGCAGCCGGAACGCAGGGTACACTGAAGCTTTCTTT
TRBV28,TRBJ2-2,TRBD2,NA,CASSLREGLETGELFF,TGTGCCAGCAGTTTGCGGGAGGGCCTGGAGACCGGGGAGCTGTTTTTT
TRBV5-1,TRBJ2-3,NA,many,CASSLYVTSPTGTDTQYF,TGCGCCAGCAGCTTGTATGTTACATCCCCAACCGGGACAGATACGCAGTATTTT
TRBV28,TRBJ1-5,NA,many,CASSLIGLSYQPQHF,TGTGCCAGCAGTTTAATAGGGCTGAGTTATCAGCCCCAGCATTTT
TRBV12-3/TRBV12-4,TRBJ1-1,TRBD1,many,CASRVDRGTEAFF,TGTGCCAGCAGAGTCGACAGGGGAACTGAAGCTTTCTTT
TRBV29-1,TRBJ1-2,NA,many,CSVDSAGYTF,TGCAGCGTTGACTCGGCTGGCTACACCTTC
TRBV7-8,TRBJ2-1,TRBD2,many,CASSPGLAGNNEQFF,TGTGCCAGCAGCCCCGGACTAGCGGGAAACAATGAGCAGTTCTTC
TRBV25-1,TRBJ1-2,NA,many,CASRGYSFYGYTF,TGTGCCAGCAGGGGGTACAGCTTCTATGGCTACACCTTC
TRBV20-1,TRBJ1-4,TRBD1,few,CSAEDRGRDEKLFF,TGCAGTGCTGAGGACAGGGGGCGCGATGAAAAACTGTTTTTT
TRBV2,TRBJ2-1,TRBD2,many,CASRNRTSGGLNEQFF,TGTGCCAGCAGAAACCGGACTAGCGGGGGGCTCAATGAGCAGTTCTTC
TRBV5-1,TRBJ2-7,TRBD2,many,CASSFPPSGSSYEQYF,TGCGCCAGCAGCTTTCCTCCTAGCGGGAGCTCCTACGAGCAGTACTTC
TRBV12-3/TRBV12-4,TRBJ2-1,NA,few,CASSSQRTLDEQFF,TGTGCCAGCAGTTCGCAGCGGACACTGGATGAGCAGTTCTTC
TRBV5-6,TRBJ1-3,NA,NA,CASSLDPVDHTIYF,TGTGCCAGCAGCCTGGACCCGGTTGATCACACCATATATTTT
TRBV19,TRBJ2-7,NA,NA,CASSIWLGRGPTHEQYF,TGTGCCAGTAGTATCTGGCTCGGGCGGGGGCCAACCCACGAGCAGTACTTC